There are many counts of the clone carrying this T cell receptor (beta chain). What it binds is unknown. Germline V CDR1 and CDR2: MNHEY, SMNVEV (reference sequence). V lost 5 bases and J lost 7, with 11 bases in between. The CDR3 is 12 amino acids. Scientists amplified the TCR beta CDR3 regions from RNA transcripts. The first-round RT-PCR employed HTBI primers together with the Qiagen OneStep RT-PCR kit. A multiplex PCR was then performed as the second round. TCRdb passed the multiplex PCR reads through MiXCR, listing each CDR3 protein once. The sample consists of about 590,000 distinct CDR3 sequences, approximately 37% of them appearing once. Only newly diagnosed hyperthyroidism patients aged 18 to 65, with under 2 months' duration, were enrolled. Uncontrolled infections, pregnancy, lactation or other autoimmune diseases led to patient exclusion. The data were taken from a study of Graves' ophthalmopathy and Graves' hyperthyroidism. General study points: The majority of expanded thyroid clonotypes above 0.001 frequency also occurred in blood.

The clonotype comes from an adult man with Graves' hyperthyroidism. What was sequenced was peripheral blood or thyroid tissue (not recorded which). The J gene is TRBJ1-1, the V gene TRBV27; weak D call: TRBD1 (6 bases). Here the CDR3 reads CASSRGPDEAFF. The CDR3 DNA reads TGTGCCAGCAGTCGGGGGCCCGATGAAGCTTTCTTT.